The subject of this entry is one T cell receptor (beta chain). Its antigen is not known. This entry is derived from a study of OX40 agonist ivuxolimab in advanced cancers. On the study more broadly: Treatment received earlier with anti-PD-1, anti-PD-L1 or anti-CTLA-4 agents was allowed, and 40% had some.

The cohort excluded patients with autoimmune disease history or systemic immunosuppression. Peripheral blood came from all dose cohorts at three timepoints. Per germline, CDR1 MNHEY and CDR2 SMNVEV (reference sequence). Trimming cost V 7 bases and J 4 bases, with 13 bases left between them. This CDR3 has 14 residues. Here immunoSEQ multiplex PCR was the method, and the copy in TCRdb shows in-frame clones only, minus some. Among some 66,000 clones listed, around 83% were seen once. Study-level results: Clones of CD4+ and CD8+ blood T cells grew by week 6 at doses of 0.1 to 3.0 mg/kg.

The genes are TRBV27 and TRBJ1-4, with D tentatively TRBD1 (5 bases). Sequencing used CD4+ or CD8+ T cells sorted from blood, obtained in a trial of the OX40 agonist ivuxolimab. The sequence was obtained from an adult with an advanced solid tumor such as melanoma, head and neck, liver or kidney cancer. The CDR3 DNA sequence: TGTGCCAGCACCTATTGGGGGGGTAATGAAAAACTGTTTTTT. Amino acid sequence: CASTYWGGNEKLFF.